The clone carrying this T cell receptor (beta chain) was counted between two and nine times. The antigen is unknown. Using its own MiXCR run on the 5' RACE reads, TCRdb lists one record per CDR3 protein. This sample has fewer than 650,000 distinct CDR3 sequences; 21% occur once, and the top ten carry about 16%. Germline CDR1 is MGHRA and CDR2 is YSYEKL. CDR3 length: 14 amino acids. Unmatched junction bases numbered 11, after V lost 10 bases and J lost 7 bases. The data were taken from a study of T cells after yellow fever vaccination. In the study overall: Preparation of the low-cell-number fractions used SMART-Seq v4 Ultra Low Input. Study-wide findings and caveats: Weaker in magnitude, the secondary response showed a faster peak on day 5 versus 15. In FACS-sorted repertoires, abundant clonotypes from the bulk population could appear as contaminants. CD4 and CD8 compartments shared a small share of clonotypes, likely from convergent recombination.

The sequence was collected from a young man who received the YFV17D yellow fever vaccine. This chain uses TRBV4-1 with TRBJ2-1; 9 bases match TRBD1. Sequences were derived from PBMCs, sampled approximately 20 days after the first yellow fever vaccination. CDR3 in amino acids: CATWDRDVGNEQFF. The CDR3, as DNA: TGCGCCACCTGGGACAGGGACGTGGGGAATGAGCAGTTCTTC.